This paragraph covers one TCR beta chain sequence. Antigen specificity is unknown. Germline V CDR1 and CDR2: SGHTA, FQGNSA. The ends lost 0 bases at V and 5 bases at J; junction bases unmatched: 4. This CDR3 has 15 residues. The study ran its PCR with 60 Vbeta and 13 Jbeta primers. Clones were read by immunoSEQ multiplex PCR, and TCRdb kept only the in-frame ones, dropping some. The sample's table shows some 150,000 clones. The sample belongs to a study of cytomegalovirus exposure and HLA in healthy donors. General observations from the study: A later analysis found that most CMV-associated TCR beta chains appeared HLA-restricted. The study put about 180 TCR beta chains on its list as cytomegalovirus-associated. Compared with the roughly 670-donor mean, an Asian-associated ancestry cluster reportedly had fewer N-insertions, according to a later analysis. A link between a missense DCLRE1C variant and TCR beta V- and J-gene trimming emerged from a later analysis.

The sample comprised PBMCs. This TCR came from a man aged 40-55 years in good health and CMV-seronegative. The V gene is TRBV7-2, the J gene TRBJ1-5, with 7 bases matching TRBD1. The CDR3 DNA reads as TGTGCCAGCAGCTTAGCATCAGGGGGGTATCAGCCCCAGCATTTT. Protein sequence: CASSLASGGYQPQHF.